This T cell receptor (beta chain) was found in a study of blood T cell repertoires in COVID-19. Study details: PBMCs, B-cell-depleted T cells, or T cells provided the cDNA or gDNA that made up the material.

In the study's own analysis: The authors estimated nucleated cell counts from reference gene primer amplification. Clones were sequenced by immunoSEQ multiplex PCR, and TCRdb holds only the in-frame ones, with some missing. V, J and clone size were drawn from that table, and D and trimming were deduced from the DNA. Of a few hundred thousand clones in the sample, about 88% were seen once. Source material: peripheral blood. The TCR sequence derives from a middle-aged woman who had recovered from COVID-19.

The CDR3 DNA sequence: TGCGCCAGCAGCCCTATAAACATTCAGTACTTC. As protein: CASSPINIQYF. The V and J genes are TRBV4-3 and TRBJ2-4; D remains ambiguous. The CDR3 loop spans 11 amino acids. The V gene lost 4 bases and the J gene lost 6 bases, with 4 bases spanning the gap. Germline V gene data show CDR1 as LGHNA and CDR2 as YSLEER.